The 22 T cell receptor beta chains below come from one sample, sequenced in a study of blood T cell repertoires in COVID-19. Profiled with immunoSEQ multiplex PCR; TCRdb holds only in-frame clones, not every one. The sample lists around 62,000 clones; more than 70% were seen once. Sequenced input: peripheral blood. The receptors originated from a man aged 45-60 years with active COVID-19.

This clone is labeled medium-sized. The chain uses TRBV4-1 and TRBJ1-5; D unresolved. V lost 0 bases and J lost 4, with 7 bases in between. Germline V gene lookup returns CDR1 MGHRA and CDR2 YSYEKL. There are 14 residues in the CDR3. The CDR3: CASSQEGGNQPQHF. CDR3 in DNA: TGCGCCAGCAGCCAAGAAGGAGGGAATCAGCCCCAGCATTTT.

This rearrangement joins TRBV10-3 to TRBJ2-3; D remains ambiguous. The CDR3 has 14 amino acids. Trimming removed 6 bases at V and 0 bases at J, with 10 bases between. Germline V CDR1 and CDR2: ENHRY, SYGVKD. The CDR3, as DNA: TGTGCCATCAGCGATAGGAGTAGCACAGATACGCAGTATTTT. Protein: CAISDRSSTDTQYF.

V and J are TRBV4-1 and TRBJ2-3; no firm D call. Trimming removed 0 bases at V and 0 bases at J, with 10 bases between. Germline CDR1 reads MGHRA; CDR2 reads YSYEKL. This CDR3 region has 16 residues. The CDR3 bases are TGCGCCAGCAGCCAAGATTCAACAGCTAGCACAGATACGCAGTATTTT. This codes for CASSQDSTASTDTQYF.

Here the CDR3 DNA reads TGTGCCAGCAGCCAGGGACAGGGCAGGTCGGGCGGGGAGCTGTTTTTT. As protein: CASSQGQGRSGGELFF. The genes are TRBV5-6 and TRBJ2-2; 9 bases fit TRBD1. CDR1 is SGHDT, CDR2 YYEEEE, per germline. This CDR3 spans 16 amino acids. V shed 4 bases and J 7 bases; nucleotides not matched to a gene: 11. The full variable domain, with the rest looked up from reference TRBV5-6 and TRBJ2-2, is DAGVTQSPTHLIKTRGQQVTLRCSPKSGHDTVSWYQQALGQGPQFIFQYYEEEERQRGNFPDRFSGHQFPNYSSELNVNALLLGDSALYLCASSQGQGRSGGELFFGEGSRLTVL.

In its sample, this clone was seen many times. The V and J genes are TRBV3-1 (or the pseudogene TRBV3-2) and TRBJ2-1; 14 bases are shared with TRBD2. The CDR3 consists of 17 residues. Germline V CDR1 and CDR2: LGHDT, YNNKEL (reference sequence). J lost 5 bases, V lost 4 bases, and 7 bases had no gene match. The CDR3 here is CASSPWTSGGPHNEQFF. CDR3 bases: TGTGCCAGCAGCCCATGGACTAGCGGGGGGCCACACAATGAGCAGTTCTTC.

DNA for the CDR3: TGTGCCAGCTCCCGACTCAGCGGAAACACCATATATTTT. Translating it yields CASSRLSGNTIYF. V is TRBV18 and J is TRBJ1-3; no definite D call. CDR1 is KGHSH and CDR2 is LQKENI in the germline V gene. The CDR3 has 13 residues. Trimming shortened V by 6 bases and J by 4 bases, and 10 bases separated the two germline ends.

The CDR3 bases are TGTGCCAGCAGCTTAACAGGGGGATCGGGGTCTGAAGCTTTCTTT. Protein: CASSLTGGSGSEAFF. The chain joins TRBV5-6 to TRBJ1-1, with 8 bases identical to TRBD1. The J segment lost 6 bases and the V segment lost 2 bases, leaving 9 bases of the junction unmatched. This CDR3 contains 15 residues. Per the germline V gene, CDR1 is SGHDT and CDR2 is YYEEEE. The full variable domain, in which reference TRBV5-6 and TRBJ1-1 provide the parts outside the CDR3, is DAGVTQSPTHLIKTRGQQVTLRCSPKSGHDTVSWYQQALGQGPQFIFQYYEEEERQRGNFPDRFSGHQFPNYSSELNVNALLLGDSALYLCASSLTGGSGSEAFFGQGTRLTVV.

This sequence joins TRBV6-5 and TRBJ2-3, with D maybe TRBD2 (5 bases). The V end lost 2 bases, the J end lost 5 bases, and 14 bases lay between the germline ends. The CDR3 spans 15 residues. The V gene's germline CDR1 is MNHEY and CDR2 SVGAGI. As DNA, the CDR3 is TGTGCCAGCAGTTACGACTCCCTAGGAGGAGATACGCAGTATTTT. Protein sequence: CASSYDSLGGDTQYF.

The chain combines TRBV27 with TRBJ2-3; 8 bases line up with TRBD1. CDR1 MNHEY and CDR2 SMNVEV come from the germline V gene (reference sequence). The CDR3 is 14 amino acids. With 8 bases clipped from V and 3 bases from J, the junction kept 7 bases outside the gene matches. CDR3 bases: TGTGCCAGCGGATACAGGGGGAGGACAGATACGCAGTATTTT. This gives the protein CASGYRGRTDTQYF.

The rearrangement joins TRBV5-1 to TRBJ2-2; 7 bases are shared with TRBD1. This CDR3 region has 14 residues. The V gene's germline CDR1 is SGHRS and CDR2 YFSETQ. V lost 4 bases, J lost 6 bases, and 6 bases stayed unmatched. In DNA form, the CDR3 reads TGCGCCAGCAGCAAACGGACAGGATCCGGGGAGCTGTTTTTT. This encodes CASSKRTGSGELFF.

The chain employs TRBV4-3 and TRBJ1-1, with a weak D call TRBD1 (5 bases). The CDR3 runs 18 residues. The germline CDR1 and CDR2 sequences are LGHNA and YSLEER. V dropped 1 base and J dropped 4 bases, with 22 bases sitting between them. This chain's CDR3 is CASSQGLGDYSLSTEAFF. CDR3 bases: TGCGCCAGCAGCCAAGGCTTAGGGGATTATAGCTTAAGCACTGAAGCTTTCTTT.

The V gene is TRBV9, the J gene TRBJ1-2; D gene uncertain. CDR1 SGDLS and CDR2 YYNGEE come from the germline V gene. The CDR3 contains 15 residues. Deletions cut 3 bases from V and 4 bases from J, with 16 bases between. The CDR3 spells CASSGGFSGGYGYTF. Written as DNA, the CDR3 is TGTGCCAGCAGCGGGGGTTTCAGCGGTGGCTATGGCTACACCTTC. The complete variable domain, with remaining parts taken from reference TRBV9 and TRBJ1-2, reads DSGVTQTPKHLITATGQRVTLRCSPRSGDLSVYWYQQSLDQGLQFLIQYYNGEERAKGNILERFSAQQFPDLHSELNLSSLELGDSALYFCASSGGFSGGYGYTFGSGTRLTVV.

This chain joins TRBV2 and TRBJ1-2; D is perhaps TRBD1 (5 bases). The germline V and J ends were trimmed by 3 bases and 6 bases, with 17 bases remaining between them. The CDR3 totals 15 residues. Germline CDR1 reads SNHLY; CDR2 reads FYNNEI. The CDR3 is CASSEGLGPGNGYTF. Here the CDR3 DNA reads TGTGCCAGCAGTGAGGGATTGGGGCCGGGCAATGGCTACACCTTC.

The rearrangement links TRBV3-1 (or the pseudogene TRBV3-2) to TRBJ2-7, with D possibly matching TRBD2 (6 bases). The CDR3 loop spans 15 amino acids. Per the germline V gene, CDR1 is LGHDT and CDR2 is YNNKEL (reference sequence). V lost 3 bases and J lost 3, with 15 bases in between. This chain's CDR3 is CASSQGPLGGYEQYF. The CDR3, as DNA: TGTGCCAGCAGCCAGGGACCCCTGGGGGGCTACGAGCAGTACTTC.

This clone was counted a single time. CDR3 sequence reads: CASSFRGWGPDGYTF. CDR3 nucleotides: TGTGCCAGCAGTTTTCGCGGTTGGGGGCCGGATGGCTACACCTTC. The chain links TRBV27 to TRBJ1-2, with D maybe TRBD1 (6 bases). Germline V gene lookup returns CDR1 MNHEY and CDR2 SMNVEV (reference sequence). The length of the CDR3 is 15 residues. Trimming removed 3 bases from V and 6 bases from J, with 17 bases in between.

The chain uses TRBV7-8 and TRBJ2-6; 7 bases map to TRBD1. Germline assignment: CDR1 SGHVS and CDR2 FQNEAQ. The J segment lost 0 bases and the V segment lost 10 bases, leaving 6 bases of the junction unmatched. The CDR3 sequence is 15 residues long. The CDR3 region is CATGTAVSGANVLTF. The CDR3 DNA sequence: TGTGCCACCGGGACAGCCGTCTCTGGGGCCAACGTCCTGACTTTC.

This clone was observed once. The chain is built from TRBV29-1 and TRBJ1-5, with 8 bases that match TRBD1. The CDR3 covers 13 residues. In germline, CDR1 is SQVTM, CDR2 ANQGSEA. V trimming: 3 bases; J trimming: 6 bases; junction bases outside the gene matches: 4. This chain's CDR3 is CSVEGQAGQPQHF. The CDR3 bases are TGCAGCGTTGAGGGACAGGCAGGTCAGCCCCAGCATTTT.

CDR3 DNA sequence: TGTGCCAGCAGCTCAAGCAGACAGTACGAGCAGTACTTC. Translated, it gives CASSSSRQYEQYF. This chain uses TRBV5-5 with TRBJ2-7, with D perhaps TRBD1 (5 bases). Between the trimmed V and J ends, which lost 3 bases and 4 bases, there was a span of 11 bases. Germline lookup yields CDR1 SGHKS and CDR2 YYEKEE (reference sequence). This CDR3 region has 13 residues. The variable domain in full, completed from reference TRBV5-5 and TRBJ2-7, reads DAGVTQSPTHLIKTRGQQVTLRCSPISGHKSVSWYQQVLGQGPQFIFQYYEKEERGRGNFPDRFSARQFPNYSSELNVNALLLGDSALYLCASSSSRQYEQYFGPGTRLTVT.

The chain is built from TRBV19 and TRBJ2-7, with 7 bases fitting TRBD2. CDR1 and CDR2 (germline): LNHDA, SQIVND (reference sequence). CDR3 length: 13 amino acids. The DNA of the CDR3 is TGTGCGAAGGGGCGGGAGTCCTCCTACGAGCAGTACTTC. This codes for CAKGRESSYEQYF. Based on the CDR3 plus reference TRBV19 and TRBJ2-7, the full variable domain is DGGITQSPKYLFRKEGQNVTLSCEQNLNHDAMYWYRQDPGQGLRLIYYSQIVNDFQKGDIAEGYSVSREKKESFPLTVTSAQKNPTAFYLCAKGRESSYEQYFGPGTRLTVT.

This rearrangement joins TRBV29-1 to TRBJ1-1; tentatively, D is TRBD1 (6 bases). Germline lookup yields CDR1 SQVTM and CDR2 ANQGSEA. Trimming took 7 bases from V and 1 from J, leaving 16 bases between them. CDR3 size: 14 residues. CDR3 in DNA: TGCAGCGCCCTTAAAGGGGGGGGGAACACTGAAGCTTTCTTT. This codes for CSALKGGGNTEAFF.

This sequence joins TRBV30 and TRBJ1-1; D unclear. The CDR3 loop spans 13 amino acids. Trimming left V 4 bases short and J 3 bases short, with 12 bases between. Germline CDR1 reads GTSNPN; CDR2 reads SVGIG (reference sequence). The CDR3 bases are TGTGCCTGGACCATAGGGAGGGACACTGAAGCTTTCTTT. As protein: CAWTIGRDTEAFF.

The chain carries TRBV7-9 and TRBJ2-7, with D possibly being TRBD2 (7 bases). This CDR3 comprises 16 residues. V lost 2 bases and J lost 0, with 14 bases in between. Germline values: CDR1 SEHNR, CDR2 FQNEAQ (reference sequence). The CDR3 bases are TGTGCCAGCAGCTTATCAGCGGGACATAGCTCCTACGAGCAGTACTTC. Translating gives CASSLSAGHSSYEQYF.